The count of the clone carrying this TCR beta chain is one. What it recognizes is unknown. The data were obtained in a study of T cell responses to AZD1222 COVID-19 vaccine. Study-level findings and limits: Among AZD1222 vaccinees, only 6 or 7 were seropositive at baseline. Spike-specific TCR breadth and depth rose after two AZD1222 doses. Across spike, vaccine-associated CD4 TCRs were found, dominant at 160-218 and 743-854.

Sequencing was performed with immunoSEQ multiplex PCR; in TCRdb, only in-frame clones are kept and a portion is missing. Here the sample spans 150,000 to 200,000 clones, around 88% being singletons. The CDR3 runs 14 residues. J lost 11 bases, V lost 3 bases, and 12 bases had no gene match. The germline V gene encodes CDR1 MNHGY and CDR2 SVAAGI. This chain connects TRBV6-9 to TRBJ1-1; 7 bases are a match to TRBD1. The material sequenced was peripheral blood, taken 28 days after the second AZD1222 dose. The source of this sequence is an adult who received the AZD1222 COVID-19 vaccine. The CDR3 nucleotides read TGTGCCAGCAGTTACATAAGACAGGGCCAGGTGGCTTTCTTT. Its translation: CASSYIRQGQVAFF.